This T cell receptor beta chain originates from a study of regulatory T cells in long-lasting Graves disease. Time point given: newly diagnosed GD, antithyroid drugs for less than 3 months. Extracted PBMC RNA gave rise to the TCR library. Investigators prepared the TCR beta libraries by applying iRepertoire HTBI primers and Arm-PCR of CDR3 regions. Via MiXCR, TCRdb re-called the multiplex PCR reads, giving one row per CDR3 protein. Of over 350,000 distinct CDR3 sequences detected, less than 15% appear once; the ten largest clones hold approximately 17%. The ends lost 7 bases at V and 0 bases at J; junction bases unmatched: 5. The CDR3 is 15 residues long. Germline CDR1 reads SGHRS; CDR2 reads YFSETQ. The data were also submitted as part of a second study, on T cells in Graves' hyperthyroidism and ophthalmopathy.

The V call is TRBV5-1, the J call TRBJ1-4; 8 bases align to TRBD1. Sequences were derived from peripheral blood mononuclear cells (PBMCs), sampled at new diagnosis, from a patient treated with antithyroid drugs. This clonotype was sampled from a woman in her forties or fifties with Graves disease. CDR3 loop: CASGLQGATNEKLFF. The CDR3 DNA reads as TGCGCCAGCGGGCTACAGGGGGCAACTAATGAAAAACTGTTTTTT.